These 15 T cell receptor beta chains came from one sample sequenced in a study of identical twins. One entry per CDR3 protein results from TCRdb running MiXCR on the 5' RACE reads. Of about 700,000 distinct CDR3 sequences in the sample, around 6% were seen once. The sequencing sample was made of naive T cells sorted from blood. The receptors were gathered from a man in his late teens or twenties in good health.

This clonotype has only a few counts. The CDR3 coding sequence is TGTGCCATCCAGAGTCAGGTGTCGGACACTGAAGCTTTCTTT. It encodes CAIQSQVSDTEAFF. V usage is TRBV10-3 and J usage is TRBJ1-1, with D uncertain. CDR3 length equals 14 residues. Germline CDR1 and CDR2: ENHRY and SYGVKD. The ends were cut back, 8 bases at V and 3 bases at J, with 16 bases in the middle.

In its sample, this clonotype was seen many times. The CDR3 DNA follows: TGCGCCAGCAGTTTATGGGTCGACGACGAGCAGTACGTC. It codes for CASSLWVDDEQYV. The rearrangement uses TRBV5-1 and TRBJ2-7, with D unresolved. Germline V gene lookup returns CDR1 SGHRS and CDR2 YFSETQ. The CDR3 sequence is 13 residues long. V lost 5 bases, J lost 5 bases, and 14 bases lay in between.

The V call is TRBV27, the J call TRBJ2-2, with D unclear. There are 15 residues in the CDR3. V lost 5 bases, J lost 4 bases, and 14 bases lay in between. CDR1 and CDR2 from the germline V gene are MNHEY and SMNVEV (reference sequence). The CDR3 here is CASSLFNIPTGELFF. DNA for the CDR3: TGTGCCAGCAGTCTCTTTAACATCCCCACCGGGGAGCTGTTTTTT.

Many counts were recorded for this clonotype. The rearrangement links TRBV28 to TRBJ2-1, with TRBD2 matching 10 bases. The CDR3 runs to 18 residues. Looked up from germline, CDR1 is MDHEN and CDR2 is SYDVKM. After removal of 6 bases from V and 0 bases from J, the junction contained 11 bases not matched to a gene. CDR3 in DNA: TGTGCCAGCAGCCCCCGACTAGCGGGCGAATACTCCTACAATGAGCAGTTCTTC. As protein: CASSPRLAGEYSYNEQFF.

This clonotype has a count of ten or more. CDR3 nucleotide sequence: TGCGCCAGCAGCGCGAACACAGGAATAGGAAACATTCAGTACTTC. Translation: CASSANTGIGNIQYF. This chain links TRBV5-1 with TRBJ2-4; tentative D call: TRBD1 (5 bases). V lost 4 bases and J lost 6, with 17 bases in between. This CDR3 has 15 amino acids. Germline assignment: CDR1 SGHRS and CDR2 YFSETQ. Looking up the rest from reference TRBV5-1 and TRBJ2-4 gives the full variable domain: KAGVTQTPRYLIKTRGQQVTLSCSPISGHRSVSWYQQTPGQGLQFLFEYFSETQRNKGNFPGRFSGRQFSNSRSEMNVSTLELGDSALYLCASSANTGIGNIQYFGAGTRLSVL.

This clonotype was observed a few times. The chain recombines TRBV15 with TRBJ2-7; possible D gene TRBD1, 5 bases. Per germline, CDR1 LNHNV and CDR2 YYDKDF (reference sequence). The V end lost 8 bases, the J end lost 0 bases, and 14 bases lay between the germline ends. CDR3 length: 14 residues. CDR3 region: CATSGSRSSYEQYF. The CDR3 bases are TGTGCCACCTCAGGGTCCCGCAGCTCCTACGAGCAGTACTTC.

This clonotype was counted at least ten times. The chain carries TRBV12-3 or TRBV12-4 and TRBJ2-1, with D hard to call. Trimming left V 2 bases short and J 8 bases short, with 7 bases between. The CDR3 contains 12 residues. The CDR3 here is CASSLKTHEQFF. The CDR3 DNA reads TGTGCCAGCAGTTTAAAAACCCATGAGCAGTTCTTC.

The table lists this clonotype with many counts. V usage is TRBV27 and J usage is TRBJ2-3, with unresolved D. With 3 bases removed from V and 0 bases from J, the gap between germline ends came to 4 bases. Per germline, CDR1 MNHEY and CDR2 SMNVEV (reference sequence). The CDR3 is 13 amino acids. The CDR3 here is CASSFFSTDTQYF. CDR3 DNA: TGTGCCAGCAGTTTTTTTAGCACAGATACGCAGTATTTT.

The V and J genes are TRBV5-1 and TRBJ2-5, with TRBD2 matching over 9 bases. Trimming removed 0 bases from V and 4 bases from J; junction bases left unmatched: 7. Germline V gives CDR1 SGHRS, CDR2 YFSETQ. The CDR3 consists of 16 residues. For the CDR3, the DNA is TGCGCCAGCAGCTTGGGTGCGGGAGGGGAGAGAGAGACCCAGTACTTC. Translation: CASSLGAGGERETQYF.

This rearrangement joins TRBV28 to TRBJ2-3; TRBD1 agrees at 7 bases. This CDR3 spans 18 amino acids. V dropped 0 bases and J dropped 3; count of bases not matched to a gene: 12. Germline CDR1 MDHEN, CDR2 SYDVKM. CDR3 nucleotide sequence: TGTGCCAGCAGTTTATGGGTACGACAGGGTGAAATGACAGATACGCAGTATTTT. It is translated as CASSLWVRQGEMTDTQYF. Full variable domain (rest looked up from reference TRBV28 and TRBJ2-3): DVKVTQSSRYLVKRTGEKVFLECVQDMDHENMFWYRQDPGLGLRLIYFSYDVKMKEKGDIPEGYSVSREKKERFSLILESASTNQTSMYLCASSLWVRQGEMTDTQYFGPGTRLTVL.

This clonotype was counted many times. The rearrangement joins TRBV7-9 to TRBJ2-1; D is perhaps TRBD2 (6 bases). Trimming cost V 9 bases and J 5 bases, with 23 bases left between them. In germline, CDR1 is SEHNR, CDR2 FQNEAQ (reference sequence). The CDR3 is 16 residues long. CDR3 in amino acids: CASSPIRFAGNNEQFF. CDR3 DNA: TGTGCCAGTTCCCCGATAAGGTTTGCGGGAAACAATGAGCAGTTCTTC.

This clonotype came up many times. The CDR3 region has the DNA TGTGCCAGCTTGGGACAGGGTAACTATGGCTACACCTTC. Its translation is CASLGQGNYGYTF. V gene TRBV28 combines with J gene TRBJ1-2, with 9 bases aligning to TRBD1. Germline assignment: CDR1 MDHEN and CDR2 SYDVKM. Trimming cost V 8 bases and J 1 base; bases outside gene matches: 2. The CDR3 runs to 13 residues.

Ten or more counts support this clonotype. The chain joins TRBV29-1 to TRBJ2-2, with D unresolved. Trimming pared 7 bases from V and 7 bases from J, leaving 7 bases between. CDR3 length equals 10 residues. CDR1 SQVTM and CDR2 ANQGSEA come from the germline V gene. DNA of the CDR3: TGCAGCGCCCAACTCGGGGAGCTGTTTTTT. Its translation: CSAQLGELFF.

This clonotype was picked up a small number of times. The CDR3 here is CSARGTVPDTYEQYF. DNA for the CDR3: TGCAGTGCTAGAGGTACGGTACCCGACACCTACGAGCAGTACTTC. This sequence joins TRBV20-1 and TRBJ2-7; unclear D gene. V lost 1 base and J 2 bases, leaving 15 bases between the germline ends. Germline V gene data show CDR1 as DFQATT and CDR2 as SNEGSKA (reference sequence). This CDR3 contains 15 residues.

The chain combines TRBV9 with TRBJ2-3; D remains ambiguous. The CDR3 covers 13 residues. Germline V gene lookup returns CDR1 SGDLS and CDR2 YYNGEE. V lost 2 bases, J lost 4 bases, and 8 bases lay in between. CDR3 DNA sequence: TGTGCCAGCAGCGTCGGCTCGCCAGATACGCAGTATTTT. Translated: CASSVGSPDTQYF.